The clone carrying this TCR beta chain was detected a few times. Its matching antigen is unknown. An end of the junction differs from the germline gene, which may be a read error. The data are from a study of blood T cells in healthy people across ages. The CDR3 runs 15 residues. CDR1 is SGHRS, CDR2 YFSETQ, per germline. The authors ran a second PCR of about 6 to 11 cycles using a sample-barcoded 5' primer and a J-beta primer mix. Using its own MiXCR run on the 5' RACE reads, TCRdb lists one record per CDR3 protein. The sample gives some 1 million distinct CDR3 sequences, 40% to 50% of which show up once; under 20% is in the top ten. Overall study results and limits: The study regarded diversity estimates from one million T cells as underestimates. The unsorted PBMCs prevented any conclusive comparison of naive versus antigen-experienced cells.

They isolated at least 7 million PBMCs from each sample. No fewer than 5.5 micrograms of total RNA were isolated from every sample. The receptor's source is a woman aged 55 to 70 in good health. The chain uses TRBV5-1 and TRBJ2-3; TRBD1 is a possible D gene (6 bases). Source material: blood. CDR3 loop: CASSYRVEGTDTQYF. The DNA of the CDR3 is TGTGCCAGCAGCTACAGGGTAGAGGGCACAGATACGCAGTATTTT.